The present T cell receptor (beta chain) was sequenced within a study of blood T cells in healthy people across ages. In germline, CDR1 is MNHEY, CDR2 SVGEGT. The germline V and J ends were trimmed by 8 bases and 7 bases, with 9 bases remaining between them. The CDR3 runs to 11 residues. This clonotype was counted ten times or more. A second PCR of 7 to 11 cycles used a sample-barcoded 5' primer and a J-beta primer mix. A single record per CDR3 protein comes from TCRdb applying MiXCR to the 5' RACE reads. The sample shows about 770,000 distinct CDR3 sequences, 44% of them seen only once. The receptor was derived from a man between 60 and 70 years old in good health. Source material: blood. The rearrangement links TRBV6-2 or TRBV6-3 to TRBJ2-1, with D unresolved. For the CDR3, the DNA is TGTGCCAGCGAAAAGGTGAATGAGCAGTTCTTC. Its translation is CASEKVNEQFF.